This TCR beta chain was captured in a study of blood T cell repertoires in COVID-19. Per germline, CDR1 MRHNA and CDR2 SNTAGT. V shed 6 bases and J 2 bases; nucleotides not matched to a gene: 8. This CDR3 comprises 16 residues. This clone has just a few counts. Original processing methods: Counts of nucleated cells, estimated from reference gene primer amplification, were obtained. Using immunoSEQ multiplex PCR, the repertoire was profiled, and TCRdb retains in-frame clones only, with some absent. V, J and clone size are those of that table, while D and trimming were read from the DNA. The profile shows just over 250,000 clones, around 87% of them singletons.

Sample: peripheral blood. The V and J genes are TRBV6-4 and TRBJ2-7; 12 bases map to TRBD2. This clonotype originated in a woman between 50 and 59 years old with acute or convalescent COVID-19. The CDR3 loop is CASRKGLAGPPYEQYF. The CDR3 nucleotides are TGTGCCAGCAGGAAGGGACTAGCGGGCCCACCCTACGAGCAGTACTTC.